These 29 T cell receptor beta chains were all obtained from the same sample, sequenced in a study of cytotoxic CD8 clonotypes in ibrutinib-treated CLL. Clones were read by immunoSEQ multiplex PCR, and TCRdb kept only the in-frame ones, dropping some. The data hold 60,000 or so clones, with roughly 57% observed a single time. The material sequenced was PBMCs, taken after 12 months of ibrutinib treatment. The receptors shown here come from a human donor with chronic lymphocytic leukemia.

The V call is TRBV6-1, the J call TRBJ2-3, with D unresolved. The germline V gene encodes CDR1 MNHNS and CDR2 SASEGT. The ends were cut back, 4 bases at V and 4 bases at J, with 6 bases in the middle. The CDR3 contains 12 residues. CDR3 in amino acids: CASSAFADTQYF. CDR3 coding DNA: TGTGCCAGCAGTGCCTTTGCAGATACGCAGTATTTT.

The CDR3 loop is CASSQDRWSKSGNEQFF. The CDR3 coding sequence is TGCGCCAGCAGCCAAGATCGTTGGTCCAAATCCGGCAATGAGCAGTTCTTC. The gene calls are TRBV4-1 and TRBJ2-1; no firm D call. Germline V CDR1 and CDR2: MGHRA, YSYEKL. V was clipped by 0 bases and J by 6 bases, with 18 bases between them. This CDR3 has 17 amino acids.

The chain links TRBV5-6 to TRBJ1-2; possible D gene TRBD1, 6 bases. Trimming left V 4 bases short and J 4 bases short, with 11 bases between. CDR1 and CDR2 (germline): SGHDT, YYEEEE. The CDR3 sequence is 13 residues long. CDR3 coding DNA: TGTGCCAGCAGCCTCGGACAGACCTATGGCTACACCTTC. Protein sequence: CASSLGQTYGYTF.

This chain joins TRBV6-5 and TRBJ2-7; unclear D gene. V lost 4 bases, J lost 0 bases, and 10 bases lay in between. From germline, CDR1 is MNHEY and CDR2 SVGAGI. The CDR3 length is 14 residues. CDR3 nucleotides: TGTGCCAGCAGTTTAAGGGATAGCTCCTACGAGCAGTACTTC. The encoded protein is CASSLRDSSYEQYF.

This clone appeared a few times. The chain combines TRBV4-2 with TRBJ1-4; 8 nucleotides match TRBD1. The CDR3 consists of 17 residues. Per germline, CDR1 LGHNA and CDR2 YNFKEQ. After removal of 1 base from V and 7 bases from J, the junction contained 11 bases not matched to a gene. The CDR3 nucleotides are TGTGCCAGCAGCCAAGTTGGACAGGGATGGGGAGGTGAAAAACTGTTTTTT. Protein: CASSQVGQGWGGEKLFF.

The rearrangement uses TRBV19 and TRBJ2-7; 13 nucleotides align to TRBD2. Germline V lookup: CDR1 LNHDA, CDR2 SQIVND (reference sequence). V was pared by 6 bases and J by 0 bases, with 5 bases of the junction left unmatched. The length of the CDR3 is 16 residues. The CDR3 spells CASRRTSGGSSYEQYF. The CDR3 bases are TGTGCCAGTAGAAGGACTAGCGGGGGTAGCTCCTACGAGCAGTACTTC.

This clone was detected only a few times. The chain uses TRBV5-4 and TRBJ1-2; D might be TRBD1 (6 bases). The CDR3 runs 14 residues. Germline loops: CDR1 SGHNT, CDR2 YYREEE (reference sequence). The V end lost 3 bases, the J end lost 8 bases, and 17 bases lay between the germline ends. The chain's CDR3 is CASSSIKGVGGYTF. Written as DNA, the CDR3 is TGTGCCAGCAGCTCAATCAAGGGGGTTGGCGGCTACACCTTC.

This chain joins TRBV11-2 and TRBJ1-1; D not certain. Per germline, CDR1 SGHAT and CDR2 FQNNGV. V gave up 5 bases and J gave up 1 base, with 8 bases separating them. The CDR3 extends over 13 amino acids. CDR3 protein: CASSRGPNTEAFF. CDR3 coding DNA: TGTGCCAGCAGCCGAGGTCCGAACACTGAAGCTTTCTTT.

In this sample, this clone turned up a few times. The gene calls are TRBV6-5 and TRBJ1-5; D gene uncertain. Per germline, CDR1 MNHEY and CDR2 SVGAGI. V was trimmed by 5 bases and J by 0 bases, leaving 8 bases between them. The CDR3 runs to 14 residues. The CDR3 sequence is CASSEVRSNQPQHF. The DNA of the CDR3 is TGTGCCAGCAGTGAGGTCCGTAGCAATCAGCCCCAGCATTTT.

V gene TRBV27 combines with J gene TRBJ2-2, with 8 bases aligning to TRBD2. Germline V lookup: CDR1 MNHEY, CDR2 SMNVEV (reference sequence). V was pared by 5 bases and J by 6 bases, with 5 bases of the junction left unmatched. The CDR3 totals 14 residues. CDR3 sequence (DNA): TGTGCCAGCAGTGCAAGACTAGCGTCCGGGGAGCTGTTTTTT. Its translation: CASSARLASGELFF.

The chain joins TRBV7-2 to TRBJ1-2; the match to TRBD1 covers 10 bases. There are 17 residues in the CDR3. The V gene end was trimmed by 6 bases and the J gene end by 0 bases; junction bases not matched to a gene: 10. Germline CDR1 SGHTA, CDR2 FQGNSA. CDR3 protein: CASRRQGAMATNYGYTF. The DNA of the CDR3 is TGTGCCAGCAGAAGACAGGGGGCGATGGCGACTAACTATGGCTACACCTTC.

Only a few counts were recorded for this clone. The chain carries TRBV11-3 and TRBJ2-7, with 8 bases identical to TRBD1. In germline, CDR1 is SGHNT, CDR2 YENEEA. The ends lost 1 base at V and 5 bases at J; junction bases unmatched: 13. This CDR3 region has 17 residues. The CDR3 region is CASSLVGPTGEVDEQYF. CDR3 in DNA: TGTGCCAGCAGCTTAGTGGGGCCGACAGGGGAGGTCGACGAGCAGTACTTC.

V and J are TRBV19 and TRBJ2-2; D gene uncertain. This CDR3 spans 13 amino acids. CDR1 LNHDA and CDR2 SQIVND come from the germline V gene (reference sequence). V was pared by 8 bases and J by 3 bases, with 10 bases between. The CDR3 DNA reads TGTGCCAGTCTAGGGCGGTACACCGGGGAGCTGTTTTTT. Translated, it gives CASLGRYTGELFF.

The CDR3 coding sequence is TGTGCCAGCAGCCTGGCCGGGACCCACAATGAGCAGTTCTTC. It translates to CASSLAGTHNEQFF. The chain combines TRBV5-4 with TRBJ2-1; the D gene could be TRBD1 or TRBD2 (5 bases each). CDR3 length equals 14 residues. CDR1 SGHNT and CDR2 YYREEE come from the germline V gene (reference sequence). Trimming pared 4 bases from V and 5 bases from J, leaving 13 bases between.

This clone was counted at least ten times. V gene TRBV7-2 combines with J gene TRBJ2-3; unclear D gene. Germline values: CDR1 SGHTA, CDR2 FQGNSA. The CDR3 is 14 amino acids. Trimming took off 5 bases at V and 3 bases at J, with 12 bases between the two ends. The CDR3 coding sequence is TGTGCCAGCAGCCCACTGGTCCGGACAGATACGCAGTATTTT. As protein: CASSPLVRTDTQYF. Variable domain in full (rest from reference TRBV7-2 and TRBJ2-3): GAGVSQSPSNKVTEKGKDVELRCDPISGHTALYWYRQSLGQGLEFLIYFQGNSAPDKSGLPSDRFSAERTGGSVSTLTIQRTQQEDSAVYLCASSPLVRTDTQYFGPGTRLTVL.

This clone was counted many times. CDR3 residues: CASSVFTVPTDTQYF. CDR3 in DNA: TGTGCCAGCAGCGTATTCACGGTCCCCACGGATACGCAGTATTTT. V usage is TRBV9 and J usage is TRBJ2-3; no clear D. V was cut by 1 base and J by 6 bases, with 15 bases left in between. The CDR3 spans 15 residues. Germline V gene lookup returns CDR1 SGDLS and CDR2 YYNGEE. Complete variable domain (other parts from reference TRBV9 and TRBJ2-3): DSGVTQTPKHLITATGQRVTLRCSPRSGDLSVYWYQQSLDQGLQFLIQYYNGEERAKGNILERFSAQQFPDLHSELNLSSLELGDSALYFCASSVFTVPTDTQYFGPGTRLTVL.

This clone was counted between two and nine times. The rearrangement joins TRBV6-5 to TRBJ2-1; perhaps TRBD2 as D (6 bases). V was trimmed by 9 bases and J by 7 bases, leaving 10 bases between them. Germline assignment: CDR1 MNHEY and CDR2 SVGAGI. CDR3 length: 11 amino acids. The CDR3 nucleotides are TGTGCCAGTCAGACTAGGAATGAGCAGTTCTTC. This codes for CASQTRNEQFF.

V gene TRBV2 combines with J gene TRBJ2-2; D gene ambiguous. The V end lost 7 bases, the J end lost 12 bases, and 15 bases lay between the germline ends. The germline V gene encodes CDR1 SNHLY and CDR2 FYNNEI. This CDR3 has 12 residues. CDR3 DNA sequence: TGTGCCAGCACCCCGGGCGTGGGAAAGCTGTTTTTT. Its protein product is CASTPGVGKLFF.

This sequence joins TRBV6-5 and TRBJ2-4; no definite D call. The V end lost 4 bases, the J end lost 0 bases, and 7 bases lay between the germline ends. The germline V gene encodes CDR1 MNHEY and CDR2 SVGAGI. CDR3 length: 14 amino acids. The CDR3: CASSFRLAKNIQYF. As DNA, the CDR3 is TGTGCCAGCAGTTTTCGACTAGCCAAAAACATTCAGTACTTC.

The sample holds a few counts of this clone. The J gene is TRBJ1-2, the V gene TRBV20-1; D remains ambiguous. The CDR3 spans 10 residues. V was trimmed by 5 bases and J by 4 bases, leaving 5 bases between them. Germline CDR1 is DFQATT and CDR2 is SNEGSKA (reference sequence). The CDR3 DNA follows: TGCAGTGCTCCTTTCTATGGCTACACCTTC. Protein product: CSAPFYGYTF.

The chain recombines TRBV15 with TRBJ1-5; D is uncertain. There are 13 residues in the CDR3. V was cut by 0 bases and J by 7 bases, with 7 bases left in between. Germline V CDR1 and CDR2: LNHNV, YYDKDF (reference sequence). CDR3 nucleotides: TGTGCCACCAGCAGAGATCTCCGGCAGCCCCAGCATTTT. Residues: CATSRDLRQPQHF.

The rearrangement links TRBV4-1 to TRBJ1-1; TRBD1 matches at 9 bases. The ends lost 5 bases at V and 0 bases at J; junction bases unmatched: 10. This CDR3 has 17 amino acids. Looked up from germline, CDR1 is MGHRA and CDR2 is YSYEKL. The CDR3 DNA sequence: TGCGCCAGCAGCGCGAACCGGGACAGGGTAATGAACACTGAAGCTTTCTTT. It encodes CASSANRDRVMNTEAFF.

This chain joins TRBV28 and TRBJ2-7; D is undetermined. CDR3 length: 11 residues. With 10 bases removed from V and 2 bases from J, the gap between germline ends came to 9 bases. CDR1 and CDR2 from the germline V gene are MDHEN and SYDVKM. CDR3 loop: CATSAAYEQYV. The CDR3 bases are TGTGCCACCTCGGCTGCCTACGAGCAGTACGTC.

Comment on this clone: One junction end does not reproduce the germline sequence, and a read error may be involved. The chain uses TRBV18 and TRBJ2-4, with 7 positions matching TRBD1. CDR1 and CDR2 (germline): KGHSH, LQKENI. The CDR3 has 12 amino acids. The CDR3 DNA sequence: TGTGCCAGCTCACCCAATCCGGGACAGTCCTCCTTC. Its translation: CASSPNPGQSSF.

The CDR3: CASMGPVGTQYF. The CDR3 bases are TGTGCCAGCATGGGGCCCGTCGGGACCCAGTACTTC. The rearrangement uses TRBV13 and TRBJ2-5, with D possibly matching TRBD1 (5 bases). CDR3 size: 12 residues. Trimming pared 7 bases from V and 7 bases from J, leaving 13 bases between. Germline values: CDR1 PRHDT, CDR2 FYEKMQ (reference sequence).

The chain is built from TRBV4-1 and TRBJ1-2; tentative D call: TRBD1 (5 bases). V lost 0 bases, J lost 6 bases, and 17 bases lay in between. The CDR3 is 16 residues long. Looked up from germline, CDR1 is MGHRA and CDR2 is YSYEKL. CDR3 bases: TGCGCCAGCAGCCAAGATAGGGCAGGGATTTATCATGGCTACACCTTC. Its translation is CASSQDRAGIYHGYTF.

The V call is TRBV7-2, the J call TRBJ2-3, with D possibly TRBD2 on 5 matching bases. CDR3 size: 15 residues. From germline, CDR1 is SGHTA and CDR2 FQGNSA. V shed 5 bases and J shed 11 bases, with 23 bases lying between them. CDR3 residues: CASSPRERNENMQYF. The CDR3 bases are TGTGCCAGCAGCCCCCGGGAACGCAATGAAAATATGCAGTATTTT.

This clone was seen many times. The V gene is TRBV29-1, the J gene TRBJ2-1, with 11 bases lining up with TRBD2. Trimming at V came to 3 bases and at J to 10 bases, leaving 2 bases not matched to a gene. This CDR3 has 12 residues. Looked up from germline, CDR1 is SQVTM and CDR2 is ANQGSEA. The CDR3 reads CSVETSGAEQFF. The DNA for the CDR3 is TGCAGCGTTGAGACTAGCGGGGCGGAGCAGTTCTTC.

V is TRBV18 and J is TRBJ2-5; 9 nucleotides align to TRBD2. V shed 9 bases and J 4 bases; nucleotides not matched to a gene: 3. The CDR3 is 12 amino acids. Germline loops: CDR1 KGHSH, CDR2 LQKENI. The CDR3 here is CASLLAGETQYF. As DNA, the CDR3 is TGTGCCAGTTTACTAGCGGGAGAGACCCAGTACTTC.